This T cell receptor beta chain was captured by sequencing in a study of shared clonotypes between healthy human individuals. Study in general: Sampling drew on donors who were a couple of women and a few men aged 18 to 49.

Profiled with immunoSEQ multiplex PCR; TCRdb holds only in-frame clones, not every one. Of about 680,000 clones listed, 92% are singletons. Concerning this clone itself: Its antigen is still unknown.

Naive CD8 cells were CD45RO-negative, positively selected for CCR7, excluding terminally differentiated effector memory CD45RA+ cells. All donors were Caucasian adults living in Nashville, Tennessee. Study results and limitations: What limited the represented genetic and exposure-history diversity was the small number of donors. Some naive CD4 clonotypes, roughly 4.8%, turned up in common across a few donors.

Germline assignment: CDR1 MNHEY and CDR2 SMNVEV (reference sequence). The CDR3 consists of 14 residues. Trimming cost V 3 bases and J 7 bases, with 12 bases left between them. The rearrangement links TRBV27 to TRBJ2-2, with D unclear. This TCR derives from a man aged 25 to 45 in good health. The sample comprised naive CD8+ T cells sorted from blood. The CDR3 DNA follows: TGTGCCAGCAGTTTTTCAGTTCCGGACGGGGAGCTGTTTTTT. This codes for CASSFSVPDGELFF.